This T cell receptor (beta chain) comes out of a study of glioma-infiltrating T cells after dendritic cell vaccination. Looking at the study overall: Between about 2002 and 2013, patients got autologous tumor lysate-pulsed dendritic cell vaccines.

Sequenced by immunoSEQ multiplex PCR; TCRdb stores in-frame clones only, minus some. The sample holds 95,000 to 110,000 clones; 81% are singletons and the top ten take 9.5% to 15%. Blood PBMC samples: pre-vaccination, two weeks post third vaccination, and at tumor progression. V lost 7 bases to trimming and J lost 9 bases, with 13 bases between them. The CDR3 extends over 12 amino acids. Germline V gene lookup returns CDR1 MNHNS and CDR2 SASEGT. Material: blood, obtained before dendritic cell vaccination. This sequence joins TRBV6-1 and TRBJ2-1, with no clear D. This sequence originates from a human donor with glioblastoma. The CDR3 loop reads CASNRRAFEQFF. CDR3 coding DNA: TGTGCCAGCAACCGGAGAGCTTTTGAGCAGTTCTTC.